Below are 26 T cell receptor beta chains sequenced from a single sample in a study of blood T cell repertoires in COVID-19. Assay used: immunoSEQ multiplex PCR; TCRdb lists only in-frame clones, some missing. Among some 250,000 clones listed, around nine tenths were seen once. The sample taken for sequencing was peripheral blood. These receptors all come from a woman in her fifties or sixties with COVID-19, enrolled during active disease.

The genes are TRBV11-2 and TRBJ1-1; tentative D call: TRBD1 (6 bases). The CDR3 covers 13 residues. From germline, CDR1 is SGHAT and CDR2 FQNNGV. Deletions cut 3 bases from V and 8 bases from J, with 13 bases between. CDR3 region: CASSLGALGEAFF. CDR3 nucleotide sequence: TGTGCCAGCAGCTTGGGGGCTCTTGGGGAAGCTTTCTTT.

The chain recombines TRBV6-5 with TRBJ2-1; TRBD2 aligns across 7 bases. Germline CDR1 MNHEY, CDR2 SVGAGI. V lost 6 bases to trimming and J lost 10 bases; unmatched junction nucleotides: 15. CDR3 length: 15 amino acids. CDR3 protein: CASRAGGTATLEQFF. The CDR3 DNA reads as TGTGCCAGCAGGGCCGGGGGGACTGCAACTTTGGAGCAGTTCTTC.

The chain joins TRBV28 to TRBJ2-1, with TRBD1 matching 9 bases. Germline assignment: CDR1 MDHEN and CDR2 SYDVKM. This CDR3 has 17 residues. V lost 4 bases and J lost 7; bases outside the gene matches: 14. The CDR3 region has the DNA TGTGCCAGCAGTTCCCTCCGTGACAGGGGGTTCGGGAATGAGCAGTTCTTC. It yields the protein CASSSLRDRGFGNEQFF.

The chain recombines TRBV6-1 with TRBJ1-5; 7 bases fit TRBD1. The V segment lost 4 bases and the J segment 7 bases; nucleotides outside the gene matches: 13. This CDR3 is built from 16 residues. Germline assignment: CDR1 MNHNS and CDR2 SASEGT. CDR3: CASSVYLRGQGQPQHF. CDR3 DNA sequence: TGTGCCAGCAGTGTCTATTTAAGGGGGCAGGGGCAGCCCCAGCATTTT.

J is TRBJ2-2 and V is TRBV6-5, with TRBD1 matching 9 bases. V lost 7 bases and J lost 3; bases outside the gene matches: 3. From germline, CDR1 is MNHEY and CDR2 SVGAGI. The CDR3 consists of 14 residues. For the CDR3, the DNA is TGTGCCAGCACGAGGGACAGGGACACCGGGGAGCTGTTTTTT. This sequence encodes CASTRDRDTGELFF.

The rearrangement joins TRBV4-1 to TRBJ1-6; possible D gene TRBD1, 5 bases. The CDR3 is 20 residues long. Germline V gene data show CDR1 as MGHRA and CDR2 as YSYEKL. Trimming pared 0 bases from V and 7 bases from J, leaving 25 bases between. The CDR3 DNA is TGCGCCAGCAGCCAAGATAATTACCGAAACCGGGACTTCGGCAATTCACCCCTCCACTTT. Translation: CASSQDNYRNRDFGNSPLHF.

The rearrangement links TRBV14 to TRBJ2-7; D is unresolved. V was clipped by 1 base and J by 1 base, with 11 bases between them. The CDR3 length is 15 residues. Germline CDR1 and CDR2: SGHDN and FVKESK. CDR3: CASSQALTRSYEQYF. CDR3 bases: TGTGCCAGCAGCCAAGCCCTTACGAGGTCCTACGAGCAGTACTTC.

This clone showed up just once. The chain couples TRBV18 to TRBJ2-1, with TRBD2 matching over 9 bases. CDR3 length: 15 residues. The V gene end was trimmed by 4 bases and the J gene end by 6 bases; junction bases not matched to a gene: 7. Germline V gene data show CDR1 as KGHSH and CDR2 as LQKENI. CDR3 region: CASSRSGTSPNEQFF. The CDR3 DNA sequence: TGTGCCAGCTCACGATCCGGGACTAGCCCCAATGAGCAGTTCTTC.

The chain is built from TRBV30 and TRBJ2-3, with D maybe TRBD2 (5 bases). Germline V gives CDR1 GTSNPN, CDR2 SVGIG (reference sequence). The CDR3 length is 12 residues. V was clipped by 3 bases and J by 4 bases, with 8 bases between them. The CDR3 sequence is CAWSASPDTQYF. CDR3 in DNA: TGTGCCTGGAGCGCTAGCCCAGATACGCAGTATTTT.

This chain connects TRBV10-3 to TRBJ2-1; D may be TRBD1 or TRBD2 (5 bases each). The V gene's germline CDR1 is ENHRY and CDR2 SYGVKD. CDR3 size: 13 residues. Deletions cut 10 bases from V and 0 bases from J, with 10 bases between. The CDR3 DNA follows: TGTGCCACCAGAGGGGTCTCCTACAATGAGCAGTTCTTC. It specifies CATRGVSYNEQFF.

This rearrangement joins TRBV21-1 to TRBJ1-1. TRBV21-1 is given as a pseudogene. The CDR3 is made up of 15 amino acids. CDR3 residues: CASSNRDRVNTEAFF. The CDR3 nucleotides are TGTGCCAGCAGCAACCGTGATAGAGTGAACACTGAAGCTTTCTTT.

The chain has TRBV4-2 and TRBJ2-3, with 9 nucleotides matching TRBD2. The CDR3 is 15 residues long. Trimming at V came to 4 bases and at J to 4 bases, leaving 6 bases not matched to a gene. Germline CDR1 LGHNA, CDR2 YNFKEQ. This CDR3 is CASSRSLAGADTQYF. CDR3 DNA sequence: TGTGCCAGCAGCCGCAGTTTAGCGGGAGCAGATACGCAGTATTTT.

The rearrangement joins TRBV30 to TRBJ1-5, with a tentative D call TRBD1 (6 bases). Per germline, CDR1 GTSNPN and CDR2 SVGIG (reference sequence). V lost 3 bases and J lost 3, with 9 bases in between. This CDR3 has 13 residues. In DNA form, the CDR3 reads TGTGCCTGGAGACAGGGAAACAATCAGCCCCAGCATTTT. This encodes CAWRQGNNQPQHF.

The chain couples TRBV5-1 to TRBJ1-6, with a tentative D call TRBD1 (5 bases). CDR1 SGHRS and CDR2 YFSETQ come from the germline V gene. The CDR3 consists of 17 residues. Trimming left V 1 base short and J 7 bases short, with 18 bases between. In DNA, the CDR3 is TGCGCCAGCAGCTTGAGTTTTGGAGGGGATAGGAATTCACCCCTCCACTTT. Translation: CASSLSFGGDRNSPLHF. The entire variable domain, with the rest obtained from reference TRBV5-1 and TRBJ1-6, is as follows: KAGVTQTPRYLIKTRGQQVTLSCSPISGHRSVSWYQQTPGQGLQFLFEYFSETQRNKGNFPGRFSGRQFSNSRSEMNVSTLELGDSALYLCASSLSFGGDRNSPLHFGNGTRLTVT.

V is TRBV6-5 and J is TRBJ1-5; 9 positions match TRBD1. Germline CDR1 and CDR2: MNHEY and SVGAGI. The V segment lost 6 bases and the J segment 3 bases; nucleotides outside the gene matches: 6. CDR3 length: 15 residues. As DNA, the CDR3 is TGTGCCAGCAGACTGGACAGGGGAGACAATCAGCCCCAGCATTTT. Translating gives CASRLDRGDNQPQHF.

The V gene is TRBV6-4, the J gene TRBJ1-1; D unresolved. The V end lost 3 bases, the J end lost 4 bases, and 9 bases lay between the germline ends. Germline CDR1 and CDR2: MRHNA and SNTAGT. This CDR3 comprises 13 residues. The CDR3 is CASSEGRGTEAFF. CDR3 sequence (DNA): TGTGCCAGCAGTGAAGGACGGGGCACTGAAGCTTTCTTT.

Remarks on this clone: The same CDR3 can be traced to other DNA sequences in this sample. The J gene is TRBJ1-1, the V gene TRBV29-1, with unresolved D. The V gene lost 4 bases and the J gene lost 3 bases, with 6 bases spanning the gap. The V gene's germline CDR1 is SQVTM and CDR2 ANQGSEA. This CDR3 spans 11 amino acids. The CDR3 DNA sequence: TGCAGCGTTGGCGGGGACACTGAAGCTTTCTTT. As protein: CSVGGDTEAFF.

The chain combines TRBV6-5 with TRBJ1-3; 9 nucleotides agree with TRBD1. The ends lost 2 bases at V and 5 bases at J; junction bases unmatched: 4. From germline, CDR1 is MNHEY and CDR2 SVGAGI. This CDR3 region has 15 residues. The CDR3 DNA is TGTGCCAGCAGTTACACCGGGACAGGGAGAAACACCATATATTTT. It is translated as CASSYTGTGRNTIYF.

In DNA, the CDR3 is TGCGCCAGCAGCCCGACTAGCGGGGGGGAGACAGATACGCAGTATTTT. Its translation: CASSPTSGGETDTQYF. The chain employs TRBV5-1 and TRBJ2-3; 14 positions match TRBD2. The CDR3 sequence is 16 residues long. Trimming took 4 bases from V and 3 from J; bases not matched to a gene: 4. The germline V gene encodes CDR1 SGHRS and CDR2 YFSETQ.

The chain joins TRBV10-3 to TRBJ2-7; D gene ambiguous. The CDR3 totals 12 residues. The germline V gene has CDR1 ENHRY and CDR2 SYGVKD. Deletions cut 4 bases from V and 0 bases from J, with 4 bases between. CDR3 DNA sequence: TGTGCCATCAGTGCCCTCTCCTACGAGCAGTACTTC. As protein: CAISALSYEQYF.

Only a few counts were recorded for this clone. The chain recombines TRBV6-5 with TRBJ1-5; no firm D call. The germline V and J ends were trimmed by 0 bases and 4 bases, with 7 bases remaining between them. Germline lookup yields CDR1 MNHEY and CDR2 SVGAGI. There are 14 residues in the CDR3. The CDR3 DNA is TGTGCCAGCAGTTACTCGTCCGTAAATCAGCCCCAGCATTTT. It specifies CASSYSSVNQPQHF.

This clone has a handful of counts. The chain employs TRBV28 and TRBJ1-3; D unresolved. This CDR3 contains 15 residues. Germline V gene sequence: CDR1 MDHEN, CDR2 SYDVKM. V was pared by 6 bases and J by 5 bases, with 17 bases between. This CDR3 reads CASSTRPRARNTIYF. The CDR3 DNA reads as TGTGCCAGCAGCACCCGGCCGAGGGCGAGAAACACCATATATTTT.

In this sample, this clone turned up a few times. V usage is TRBV24-1 and J usage is TRBJ2-2; a weak D match, TRBD1 (5 bases). The length of the CDR3 is 16 residues. From germline, CDR1 is KGHDR and CDR2 SFDVKD. Between the trimmed V and J ends, which lost 9 bases and 4 bases, there was a span of 20 bases. CDR3 region: CATVNRAIQGTGELFF. CDR3 nucleotide sequence: TGTGCCACCGTAAACCGGGCCATCCAGGGCACCGGGGAGCTGTTTTTT.

The V and J genes are TRBV6-1 and TRBJ1-6, with 7 positions matching TRBD1. Germline V CDR1 and CDR2: MNHNS, SASEGT. With 0 bases clipped from V and 10 bases from J, the junction kept 6 bases outside the gene matches. This CDR3 comprises 15 residues. This CDR3 is CASSEAPQGLSPLHF. The CDR3 nucleotides read TGTGCCAGCAGTGAAGCTCCACAGGGGCTATCACCCCTCCACTTT.

The gene calls are TRBV28 and TRBJ2-4, with D tentatively TRBD2 (6 bases). In germline, CDR1 is MDHEN, CDR2 SYDVKM. The germline V and J ends were trimmed by 2 bases and 0 bases, with 8 bases remaining between them. The CDR3 totals 15 residues. The CDR3 bases are TGTGCCAGCAGTTTAGCGGGATTAGCCAAAAACATTCAGTACTTC. Its protein is CASSLAGLAKNIQYF.

This clone was seen only a few times. The chain has TRBV19 and TRBJ2-1; 8 nucleotides align to TRBD2. This CDR3 has 16 residues. The junction had 8 bases not matched to a gene; V was cut back by 7 bases and J by 0 bases. The germline V gene has CDR1 LNHDA and CDR2 SQIVND (reference sequence). The CDR3 here is CASTRRSGSSYNEQFF. CDR3 bases: TGTGCCAGTACCAGGAGGAGCGGGAGCTCCTACAATGAGCAGTTCTTC.